Sequencing of this T cell receptor beta chain was carried out in a study of T cells in Graves' hyperthyroidism and ophthalmopathy. Study-wide findings and caveats: Model output signaled ophthalmopathy a median approximately six months ahead of onset.

There are 13 residues in the CDR3. After removal of 4 bases from V and 8 bases from J, the junction contained 6 bases not matched to a gene. Exclusion criteria comprised uncontrolled infection, other autoimmune disease, pregnancy or lactation. PBMCs were sourced from roughly 9.1 ml fresh peripheral blood. RNA transcripts yielded amplified TCR beta CDR3 regions. The TCR CDR3 first-round RT-PCR relied on the HTBI primer set. Each CDR3 protein is one row after TCRdb ran MiXCR on the multiplex PCR reads. The sample yields approximately 620,000 distinct CDR3 sequences, around 15% seen once. A remark on this clonotype: Its antigen is as yet unknown.

The sample comprised blood. This TCR was recovered from a woman in her thirties or forties with Graves' ophthalmopathy. This chain connects TRBV12-3 or TRBV12-4 to TRBJ1-1; the match to TRBD1 covers 8 bases. In DNA, the CDR3 is TGTGCCAGCAGTTCCGGACAGGGCGAAGAAGCTTTCTTT. Translating it yields CASSSGQGEEAFF.